This T cell receptor (beta chain) was captured by sequencing in a study of low-dose radiotherapy and immunotherapy resistance in tumors. This clonotype was recorded at least ten times. Between the trimmed V and J ends, which lost 7 bases and 2 bases, there was a span of 6 bases. CDR3 length equals 13 residues. CDR1 is LNHDA and CDR2 is SQIVND in the germline V gene (reference sequence). Time point denoted: after trial treatment. The treatment: LDRT plus nivolumab, ipilimumab, low-dose cyclophosphamide and aspirin (RACIN trial). TRAV- and TRBV-specific primers primed first-strand cDNA, covering alpha and beta chains. TCRs were amplified for about 18 PCR cycles with a constant-region primer and V-primer adapter. In TCRdb, the reads were re-called with MiXCR into one record per CDR3 protein. The repertoire consists of 65,000 to 95,000 distinct CDR3 sequences, with under 20% occurring once and the leading ten covering over 1.2%.

Sample: PBMCs, taken after low-dose radiotherapy plus immunotherapy. The gene calls are TRBV19 and TRBJ2-6; tentative D call: TRBD1 (5 bases). This TCR came from a male donor with prostate cancer. CDR3 DNA: TGTGCCAGTAAGGGGACTGGGGCCAACGTCCTGACTTTC. Translated: CASKGTGANVLTF.